The source of this TCR beta chain is a study of cytomegalovirus exposure and HLA in healthy donors. Overall study: Inside one of the first data releases sat about 85 million unique TCRs taken from HLA-typed donors. Points from the study as a whole: With further analysis later on, most CMV-associated TCR beta chains appeared HLA-restricted. Donors were assumed by presence/absence analyses to have roughly uniform sequencing depth.

Trimming removed 5 bases from V and 8 bases from J; junction bases left unmatched: 5. The germline V gene has CDR1 MNHEY and CDR2 SMNVEV (reference sequence). The CDR3 has 13 amino acids. A remark on this clone: What it recognizes is unknown.

Vbeta (60) and Jbeta (13) primers were used in the PCR. Data came from immunoSEQ multiplex PCR; TCRdb stores just in-frame clones and leaves some out. The sample records around 120,000 clones, around three quarters being singletons. The sample was PBMCs. The source is a man aged 25-40 years in good health and CMV-seropositive. This sequence joins TRBV27 and TRBJ1-4, with 7 bases aligning to TRBD1. CDR3 DNA sequence: TGTGCCAGCAGTCCCCGGACAGGAGAAAAACTGTTTTTT. It codes for CASSPRTGEKLFF.